This T cell receptor (beta chain) is drawn from a study of shared clonotypes between healthy human individuals. Note on this clone: Antigen unknown.

The CDR3 spans 14 residues. The ends were cut back, 4 bases at V and 5 bases at J, with 11 bases in the middle. Germline-derived CDR1 and CDR2 are PRHDT and FYEKMQ (reference sequence). Study-wide points: When naive CD4 clonotypes were compared across several donors, around 5% were shared.

Each subset's genomic DNA was split evenly across several immunoSEQ plates. Libraries were prepared by immunoSEQ multiplex PCR; TCRdb keeps only in-frame clonotypes and omits some of them. The table shows 300,000 to 400,000 clones, with over 75% occurring only once. This chain uses TRBV13 with TRBJ2-2; TRBD2 is a possible D gene (5 bases). Sequencing used memory CD8+ T cells sorted from blood. As to subset: CD45RO+ cells pooled with CCR7-negative TemRA cells. This sequence originates from a young man in good health. The CDR3 region has the DNA TGTGCCAGCAGCTCCAGTCGGGAAACCGGGGAGCTGTTTTTT. This gives the protein CASSSSRETGELFF.